The following is a TCR beta chain sequence with its context. Its antigen is not known. The data are from a study of T cell responses to AZD1222 COVID-19 vaccine. Study-level results: Unmutated variant regions are reportedly the target of nearly half of TCRs that are spike-specific. Every sample of the repertoires postdated the peak T cell response. Donors, mostly white British, included more females; clonal diversity was possibly underestimated. CD4 TCRs covered the whole spike, strongest at regions 160-218 and 743-854.

Germline CDR1 is MGHRA and CDR2 is YSYEKL. V shed 0 bases, J shed 5 bases, and the junction held 1 base outside the gene matches. The CDR3 runs 15 residues. Repertoires were generated with immunoSEQ multiplex PCR, while TCRdb's copy carries only in-frame clones and drops some. Here the sample spans nearly 200,000 clones, approximately 93% being singletons. Sequenced here: peripheral blood, sampled 28 days after the second AZD1222 dose. This TCR derives from an adult who received the AZD1222 COVID-19 vaccine. The rearrangement joins TRBV4-1 to TRBJ1-5; 10 bases are shared with TRBD1. CDR3 sequence: CASSQEGTGDQPQHF. CDR3 in DNA: TGCGCCAGCAGCCAAGAGGGGACAGGGGATCAGCCCCAGCATTTT.